The 14 T cell receptor beta chains below all came from one sample that was sequenced in a study of blood T cell repertoires in COVID-19. Clones were sequenced by immunoSEQ multiplex PCR, and TCRdb holds only the in-frame ones, with some missing. The data hold under 250,000 clones, with 85% to 90% observed a single time. The sample taken for sequencing was peripheral blood. The receptor set was obtained from a man in his fifties with COVID-19, enrolled during active disease.

This sequence joins TRBV28 and TRBJ1-2; D unresolved. The length of the CDR3 is 13 residues. The ends were cut back, 7 bases at V and 4 bases at J, with 13 bases in the middle. Looked up from germline, CDR1 is MDHEN and CDR2 is SYDVKM. The CDR3 sequence: CASMEGSSYGYTF. CDR3 nucleotide sequence: TGTGCCAGCATGGAGGGATCCTCCTATGGCTACACCTTC.

The J gene is TRBJ2-1, the V gene TRBV3-1 (or the pseudogene TRBV3-2), with a weak D call TRBD2 (5 bases). The CDR3 runs 16 residues. The germline V and J ends were trimmed by 1 base and 2 bases, with 12 bases remaining between them. Germline loops: CDR1 LGHDT, CDR2 YNNKEL (reference sequence). CDR3 sequence (DNA): TGTGCCAGCAGCCAAGTCGAGGGTCGTACCTACAATGAGCAGTTCTTC. Its translation is CASSQVEGRTYNEQFF.

The chain is built from TRBV28 and TRBJ2-7; weak D call: TRBD1 (6 bases). V lost 3 bases and J 5 bases, leaving 8 bases between the germline ends. The CDR3 spans 12 residues. The V gene's germline CDR1 is MDHEN and CDR2 SYDVKM. The CDR3 coding sequence is TGTGCCAGCAGTTTTGGGGGCCACGAGCAGTACTTC. Protein sequence: CASSFGGHEQYF.

The J gene is TRBJ1-1, the V gene TRBV13; D unresolved. The CDR3 contains 13 residues. The germline gives CDR1 PRHDT, CDR2 FYEKMQ (reference sequence). The V and J ends lost 0 bases and 4 bases respectively, with 6 bases between them. The CDR3 sequence: CASSLGEGTEAFF. The CDR3 DNA sequence: TGTGCCAGCAGCTTAGGCGAGGGCACTGAAGCTTTCTTT. The full variable domain, completed using reference TRBV13 and TRBJ1-1, is AAGVIQSPRHLIKEKRETATLKCYPIPRHDTVYWYQQGPGQDPQFLISFYEKMQSDKGSIPDRFSAQQFSDYHSELNMSSLELGDSALYFCASSLGEGTEAFFGQGTRLTVV.

The chain joins TRBV9 to TRBJ2-1; 11 bases line up with TRBD1. This CDR3 is built from 15 residues. Trimming cost V 0 bases and J 4 bases; bases outside gene matches: 0. CDR1 is SGDLS, CDR2 YYNGEE, per germline. CDR3 in DNA: TGTGCCAGCAGCGTAGGGGACAGGGGGTACAATGAGCAGTTCTTC. Its protein product is CASSVGDRGYNEQFF.

The chain employs TRBV27 and TRBJ2-2, with 11 nucleotides matching TRBD2. V was clipped by 8 bases and J by 5 bases; unmatched bases: 10. Looked up from germline, CDR1 is MNHEY and CDR2 is SMNVEV (reference sequence). CDR3 length: 16 residues. In nucleotides, the CDR3 is TGTGCCAGCCGATTAGCGGGAGGGCCGGGGACCGGGGAGCTGTTTTTT. Amino acid sequence: CASRLAGGPGTGELFF.

CDR3 bases: TGTGCCAGCAGCCCATACGAGAGCTCTGGAAACACCATATATTTT. Protein product: CASSPYESSGNTIYF. The V call is TRBV28, the J call TRBJ1-3; D unresolved. V was cut by 6 bases and J by 0 bases, with 12 bases left in between. The germline V gene has CDR1 MDHEN and CDR2 SYDVKM. The CDR3 runs 15 residues.

This clone occurred a few times. The rearrangement uses TRBV6-5 and TRBJ2-2; possible D gene TRBD2, 6 bases. The V gene lost 4 bases and the J gene lost 7 bases, with 13 bases spanning the gap. This CDR3 comprises 14 residues. Looked up from germline, CDR1 is MNHEY and CDR2 is SVGAGI. CDR3 amino acids: CASSWGPEGGELFF. As DNA, the CDR3 is TGTGCCAGCAGTTGGGGTCCGGAGGGCGGGGAGCTGTTTTTT.

In DNA, the CDR3 is TGTGCCAGCAGCCAGCGGACAGGGCTAGGTGGGGCCAACGTCCTGACTTTC. Its translation: CASSQRTGLGGANVLTF. The V gene is TRBV3-1 (or the pseudogene TRBV3-2), the J gene TRBJ2-6, with 8 bases fitting TRBD1. V dropped 3 bases and J dropped 3; count of bases not matched to a gene: 7. The CDR3 spans 17 residues. From germline, CDR1 is LGHDT and CDR2 YNNKEL (reference sequence).

The CDR3 sequence: CASSLQGTNQPQHF. CDR3 sequence (DNA): TGTGCCAGCAGCCTACAGGGAACCAATCAGCCCCAGCATTTT. This chain uses TRBV7-9 with TRBJ1-5; tentative D call: TRBD1 (6 bases). The CDR3 has 14 residues. Germline CDR1 reads SEHNR; CDR2 reads FQNEAQ (reference sequence). V gave up 5 bases and J gave up 3 bases, with 11 bases separating them.

This chain links TRBV20-1 with TRBJ2-7; 10 nucleotides agree with TRBD2. Germline V gives CDR1 DFQATT, CDR2 SNEGSKA (reference sequence). The V segment lost 3 bases and the J segment 6 bases; nucleotides outside the gene matches: 8. This CDR3 region has 14 residues. The chain's CDR3 is CSASLAGVSREQYF. In DNA, the CDR3 is TGCAGTGCTAGTCTAGCGGGAGTATCTCGCGAGCAGTACTTC.

The chain employs TRBV6-5 and TRBJ1-3; D is possibly TRBD1 (6 bases). The CDR3 is 14 amino acids. The V gene's germline CDR1 is MNHEY and CDR2 SVGAGI. V was trimmed by 6 bases and J by 3 bases, leaving 12 bases between them. The CDR3 region has the DNA TGTGCCAGCAGGGTTCAGGGGAGTGGAAACACCATATATTTT. It encodes CASRVQGSGNTIYF.

The J gene is TRBJ2-3, the V gene TRBV21-1; TRBD1 reflects the table's D call only, with no check against the DNA. TRBV21-1 is labeled a pseudogene. This CDR3 is built from 16 residues. CDR3 bases: TGTGCCAGCAGCAAAGGTGTTAGGGACACAATTGGCGAGGAGTATTTT. This translates into CASSKGVRDTIGEEYF.

This chain connects TRBV29-1 to TRBJ2-1, with 10 bases identical to TRBD2. This CDR3 has 17 amino acids. The germline CDR1 and CDR2 sequences are SQVTM and ANQGSEA. V dropped 1 base and J dropped 7; count of bases not matched to a gene: 13. Written as DNA, the CDR3 is TGCAGCGTTGAAGGGCCCGGGGCTAGCGGGAGATCAAATGAGCAGTTCTTC. Its translation: CSVEGPGASGRSNEQFF.